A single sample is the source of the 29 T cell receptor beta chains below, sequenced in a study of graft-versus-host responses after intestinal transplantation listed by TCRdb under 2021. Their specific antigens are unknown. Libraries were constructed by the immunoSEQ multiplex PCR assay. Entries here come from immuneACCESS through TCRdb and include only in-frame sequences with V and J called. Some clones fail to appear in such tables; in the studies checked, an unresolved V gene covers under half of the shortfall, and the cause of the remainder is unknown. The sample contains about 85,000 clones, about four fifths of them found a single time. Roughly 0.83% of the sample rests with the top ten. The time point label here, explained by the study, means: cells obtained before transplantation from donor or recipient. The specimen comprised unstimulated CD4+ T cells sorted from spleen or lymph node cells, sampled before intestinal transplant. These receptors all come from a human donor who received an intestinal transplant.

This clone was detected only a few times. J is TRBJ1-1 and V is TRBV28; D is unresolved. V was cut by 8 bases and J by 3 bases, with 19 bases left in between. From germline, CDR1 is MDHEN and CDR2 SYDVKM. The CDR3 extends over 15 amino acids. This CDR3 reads CASGASRSGDTEAFF. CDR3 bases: TGTGCCAGCGGAGCAAGTCGGTCCGGGGACACTGAAGCTTTCTTT.

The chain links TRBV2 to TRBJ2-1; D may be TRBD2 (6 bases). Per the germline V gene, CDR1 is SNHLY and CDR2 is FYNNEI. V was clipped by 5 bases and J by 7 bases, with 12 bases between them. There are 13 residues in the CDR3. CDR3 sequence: CASSTDSGNEQFF. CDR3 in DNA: TGTGCCAGCAGTACTGATAGCGGTAATGAGCAGTTCTTC.

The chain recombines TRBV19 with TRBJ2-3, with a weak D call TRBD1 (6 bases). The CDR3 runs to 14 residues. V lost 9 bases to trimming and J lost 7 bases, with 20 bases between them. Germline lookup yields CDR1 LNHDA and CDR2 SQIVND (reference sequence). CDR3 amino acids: CASTRDRQVNTQYF. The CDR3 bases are TGTGCCAGCACCCGGGACCGACAGGTGAATACGCAGTATTTT.

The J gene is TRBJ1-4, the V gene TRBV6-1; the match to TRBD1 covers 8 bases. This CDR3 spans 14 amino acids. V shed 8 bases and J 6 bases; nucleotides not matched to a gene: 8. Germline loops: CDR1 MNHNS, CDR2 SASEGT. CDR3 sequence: CASQDRVWDEKLFF. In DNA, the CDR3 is TGTGCCAGCCAGGACAGGGTTTGGGATGAAAAACTGTTTTTT.

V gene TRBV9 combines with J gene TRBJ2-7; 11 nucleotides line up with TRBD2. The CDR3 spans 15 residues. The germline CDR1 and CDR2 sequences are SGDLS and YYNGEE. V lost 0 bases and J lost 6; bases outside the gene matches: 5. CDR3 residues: CASSVGSSGGREQYF. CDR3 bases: TGTGCCAGCAGCGTAGGCTCTAGCGGGGGGCGCGAGCAGTACTTC.

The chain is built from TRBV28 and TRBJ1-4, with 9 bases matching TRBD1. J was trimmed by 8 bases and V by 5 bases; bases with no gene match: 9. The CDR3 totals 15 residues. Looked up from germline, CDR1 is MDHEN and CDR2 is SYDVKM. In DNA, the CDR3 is TGTGCCAGCAGTCTCCCGACAGGGGGTTGGGAAAAACTGTTTTTT. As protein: CASSLPTGGWEKLFF.

The CDR3: CASSLALSPPHGYTF. CDR3 nucleotides: TGTGCCAGCAGCTTAGCGCTTAGTCCACCCCATGGCTACACCTTC. The chain couples TRBV7-9 to TRBJ1-2; D remains ambiguous. The length of the CDR3 is 15 residues. CDR1 and CDR2 from the germline V gene are SEHNR and FQNEAQ (reference sequence). V was pared by 0 bases and J by 6 bases, with 14 bases between.

The CDR3 DNA is TGTGCCACCAGCAGAGGCGGGAATCCCACAGATACGCAGTATTTT. Its protein is CATSRGGNPTDTQYF. The chain combines TRBV15 with TRBJ2-3, with D perhaps TRBD2 (6 bases). The germline V gene has CDR1 LNHNV and CDR2 YYDKDF (reference sequence). V was shortened by 1 base and J by 2 bases, with 10 bases between the two germline ends. This CDR3 region has 15 residues.

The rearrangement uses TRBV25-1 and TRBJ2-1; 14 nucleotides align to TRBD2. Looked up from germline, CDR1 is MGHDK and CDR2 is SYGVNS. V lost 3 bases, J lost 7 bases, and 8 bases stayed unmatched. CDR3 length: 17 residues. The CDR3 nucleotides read TGTGCCAGCAGTGAGACTAGCGGGGGGGCAAGGTCGAATGAGCAGTTCTTC. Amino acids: CASSETSGGARSNEQFF. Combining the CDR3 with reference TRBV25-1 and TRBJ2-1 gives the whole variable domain EADIYQTPRYLVIGTGKKITLECSQTMGHDKMYWYQQDPGMELHLIHYSYGVNSTEKGDLSSESTVSRIRTEHFPLTLESARPSHTSQYLCASSETSGGARSNEQFFGPGTRLTVL.

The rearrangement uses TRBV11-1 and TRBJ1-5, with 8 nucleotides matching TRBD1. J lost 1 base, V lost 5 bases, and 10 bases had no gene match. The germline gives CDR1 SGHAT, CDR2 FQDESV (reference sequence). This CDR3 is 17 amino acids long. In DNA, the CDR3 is TGTGCCAGCAGCGTAAAGGTGACAGGGGACAGCAATCAGCCCCAGCATTTT. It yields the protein CASSVKVTGDSNQPQHF.

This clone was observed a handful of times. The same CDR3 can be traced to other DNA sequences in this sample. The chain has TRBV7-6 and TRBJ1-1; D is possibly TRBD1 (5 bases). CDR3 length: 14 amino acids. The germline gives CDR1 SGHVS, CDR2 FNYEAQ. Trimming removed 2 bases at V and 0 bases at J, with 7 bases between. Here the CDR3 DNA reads TGTGCCAGCAGCTTACAGGGCCTGAACACTGAAGCTTTCTTT. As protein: CASSLQGLNTEAFF.

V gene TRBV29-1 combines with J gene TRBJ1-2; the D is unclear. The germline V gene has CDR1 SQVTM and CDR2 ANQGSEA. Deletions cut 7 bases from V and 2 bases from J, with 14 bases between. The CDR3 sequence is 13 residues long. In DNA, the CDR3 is TGCAGCGCCACTCGGGGAGTCAACTATGGCTACACCTTC. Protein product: CSATRGVNYGYTF. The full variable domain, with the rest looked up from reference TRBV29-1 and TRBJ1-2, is SAVISQKPSRDICQRGTSLTIQCQVDSQVTMMFWYRQQPGQSLTLIATANQGSEATYESGFVIDKFPISRPNLTFSTLTVSNMSPEDSSIYLCSATRGVNYGYTFGSGTRLTVV.

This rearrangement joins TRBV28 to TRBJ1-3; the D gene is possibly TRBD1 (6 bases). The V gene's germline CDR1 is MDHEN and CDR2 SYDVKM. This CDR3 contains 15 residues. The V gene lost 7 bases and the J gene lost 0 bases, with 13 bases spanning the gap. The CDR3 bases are TGTGCCAGCACAAGTCAGGGGCGCTCTGGAAACACCATATATTTT. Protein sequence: CASTSQGRSGNTIYF.

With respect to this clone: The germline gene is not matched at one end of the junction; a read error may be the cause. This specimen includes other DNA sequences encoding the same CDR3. In DNA, the CDR3 is TGCGCCAGCAGCCCCCCACAGGGTACATCCTACGAGCAGTACTTC. Protein sequence: CASSPPQGTSYEQYF. V is TRBV28 and J is TRBJ2-7; a weak D match, TRBD1 (6 bases). From germline, CDR1 is MDHEN and CDR2 SYDVKM. This CDR3 is built from 15 residues.

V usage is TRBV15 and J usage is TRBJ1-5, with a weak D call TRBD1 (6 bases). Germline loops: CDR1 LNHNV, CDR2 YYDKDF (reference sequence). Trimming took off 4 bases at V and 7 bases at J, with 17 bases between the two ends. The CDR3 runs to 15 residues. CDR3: CATSNGVRGSQPQHF. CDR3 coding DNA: TGTGCCACCAGCAATGGGGTCAGGGGTTCCCAGCCCCAGCATTTT.

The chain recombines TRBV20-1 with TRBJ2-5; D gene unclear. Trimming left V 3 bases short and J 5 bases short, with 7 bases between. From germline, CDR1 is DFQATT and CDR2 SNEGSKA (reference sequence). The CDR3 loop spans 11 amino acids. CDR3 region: CSARVQETQYF. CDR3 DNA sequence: TGCAGTGCTAGGGTCCAGGAGACCCAGTACTTC.

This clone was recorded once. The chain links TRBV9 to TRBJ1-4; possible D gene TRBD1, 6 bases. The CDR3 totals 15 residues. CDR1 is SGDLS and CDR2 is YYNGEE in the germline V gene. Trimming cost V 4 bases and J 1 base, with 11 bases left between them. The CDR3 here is CASSPRGGTNEKLFF. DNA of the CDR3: TGTGCCAGCAGCCCAAGAGGGGGAACTAATGAAAAACTGTTTTTT.

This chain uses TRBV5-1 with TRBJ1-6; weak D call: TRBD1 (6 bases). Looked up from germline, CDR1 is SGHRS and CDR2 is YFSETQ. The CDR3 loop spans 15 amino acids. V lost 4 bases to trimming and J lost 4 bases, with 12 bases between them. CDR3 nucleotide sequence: TGCGCCAGCAGCCCGGACAGTATGTATAATTCACCCCTCCACTTT. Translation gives CASSPDSMYNSPLHF.

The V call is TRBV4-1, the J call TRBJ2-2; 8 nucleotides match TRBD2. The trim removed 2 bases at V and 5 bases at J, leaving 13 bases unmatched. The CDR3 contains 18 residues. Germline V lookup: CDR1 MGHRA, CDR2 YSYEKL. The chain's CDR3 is CASSQNTRGTRGTGELFF. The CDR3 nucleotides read TGCGCCAGCAGCCAAAACACCCGCGGGACTAGAGGTACCGGGGAGCTGTTTTTT.

CDR3 loop: CASSPSGGRSIQYF. CDR3 coding DNA: TGTGCCAGCAGTCCCAGCGGGGGGCGGAGCATTCAGTACTTC. The chain recombines TRBV2 with TRBJ2-4; 9 nucleotides agree with TRBD2. The CDR3 consists of 14 residues. CDR1 is SNHLY, CDR2 FYNNEI, per germline. V gave up 5 bases and J gave up 9 bases; unmatched junction bases: 8.

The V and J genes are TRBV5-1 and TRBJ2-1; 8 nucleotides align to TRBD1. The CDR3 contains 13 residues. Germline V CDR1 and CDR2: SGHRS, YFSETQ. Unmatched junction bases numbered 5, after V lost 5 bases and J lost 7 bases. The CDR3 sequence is CASRDRVANEQFF. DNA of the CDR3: TGCGCCAGCAGGGACAGGGTAGCTAATGAGCAGTTCTTC. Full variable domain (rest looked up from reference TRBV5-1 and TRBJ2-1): KAGVTQTPRYLIKTRGQQVTLSCSPISGHRSVSWYQQTPGQGLQFLFEYFSETQRNKGNFPGRFSGRQFSNSRSEMNVSTLELGDSALYLCASRDRVANEQFFGPGTRLTVL.

This chain's CDR3 is CASRSTGGGSPLHF. The DNA of the CDR3 is TGTGCCAGCAGATCGACAGGGGGCGGCTCACCCCTCCACTTT. J is TRBJ1-6 and V is TRBV2, with 10 bases identical to TRBD1. CDR3 length: 14 residues. Germline values: CDR1 SNHLY, CDR2 FYNNEI. Trimming removed 6 bases from V and 10 bases from J; junction bases left unmatched: 6.

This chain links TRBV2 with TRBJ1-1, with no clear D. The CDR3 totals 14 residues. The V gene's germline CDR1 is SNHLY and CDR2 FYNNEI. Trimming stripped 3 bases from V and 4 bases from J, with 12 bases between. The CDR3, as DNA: TGTGCCAGCAGTGACGGGAGGATGAGCACTGAAGCTTTCTTT. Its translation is CASSDGRMSTEAFF.

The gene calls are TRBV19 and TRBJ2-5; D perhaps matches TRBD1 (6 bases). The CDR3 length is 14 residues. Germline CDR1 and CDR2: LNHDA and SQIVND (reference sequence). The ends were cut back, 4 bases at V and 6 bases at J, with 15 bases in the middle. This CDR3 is CASSTQGTVKTQYF. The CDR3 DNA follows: TGTGCCAGTAGTACCCAGGGGACCGTCAAGACCCAGTACTTC.

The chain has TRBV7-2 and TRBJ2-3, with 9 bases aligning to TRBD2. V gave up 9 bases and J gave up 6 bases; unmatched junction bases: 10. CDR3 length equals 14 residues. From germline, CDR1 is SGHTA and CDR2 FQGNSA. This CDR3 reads CARGSGGLGDTQYF. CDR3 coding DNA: TGTGCCAGGGGTAGCGGGGGCCTCGGGGATACGCAGTATTTT.

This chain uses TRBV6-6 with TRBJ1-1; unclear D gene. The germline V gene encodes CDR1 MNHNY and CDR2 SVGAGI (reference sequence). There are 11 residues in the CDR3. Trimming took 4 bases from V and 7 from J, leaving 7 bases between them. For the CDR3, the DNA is TGTGCCAGCAGTTTCGAGGGTGAAGCTTTCTTT. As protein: CASSFEGEAFF.

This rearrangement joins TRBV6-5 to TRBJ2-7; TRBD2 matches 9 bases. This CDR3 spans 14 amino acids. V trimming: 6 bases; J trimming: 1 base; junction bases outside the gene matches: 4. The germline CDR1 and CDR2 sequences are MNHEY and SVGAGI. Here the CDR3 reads CASSRLAGSYEQYF. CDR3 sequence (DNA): TGTGCCAGCAGCCGCCTAGCGGGGTCCTACGAGCAGTACTTC.

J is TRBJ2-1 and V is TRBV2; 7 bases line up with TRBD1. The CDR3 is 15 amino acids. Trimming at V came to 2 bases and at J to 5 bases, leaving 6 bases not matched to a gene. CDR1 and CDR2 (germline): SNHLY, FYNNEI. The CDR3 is CASSEKGARNNEQFF. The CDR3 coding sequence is TGTGCCAGCAGTGAAAAGGGGGCCCGCAACAATGAGCAGTTCTTC.

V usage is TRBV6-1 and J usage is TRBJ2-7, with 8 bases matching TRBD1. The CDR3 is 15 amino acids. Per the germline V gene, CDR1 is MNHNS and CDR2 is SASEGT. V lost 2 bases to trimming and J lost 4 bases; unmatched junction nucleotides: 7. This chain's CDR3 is CASSEYWTGTYEQYF. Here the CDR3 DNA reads TGTGCCAGCAGTGAATATTGGACAGGGACATACGAGCAGTACTTC.